Listed below are T cell receptor beta chains from one sample, sequenced in a study of blood T cell repertoires in COVID-19. TCRdb's copy holds only in-frame clones and misses some; the assay was immunoSEQ multiplex PCR. The sample includes just over 300,000 clones, approximately 91% seen only once; the top ten take over 9%. The source material was PBMCs or T cells enriched from blood (not recorded which). The receptors derive from a woman between 40 and 55 years old who had recovered from COVID-19. CDR3s include the opening cysteine and the closing phenylalanine or tryptophan. D genes are given only for firm matches. The listing skips clone size in some rows; elsewhere it reads once, few, many or a size class.

V gene	J gene	clone size	D gene	CDR3 DNA	CDR3 protein
TRBV7-3	TRBJ2-3	.	.	TGTGCCAGCAGCTTAACGAGGCAGAGCACAGATACGCAGTATTTT	CASSLTRQSTDTQYF
TRBV3-1/TRBV3-2	TRBJ2-3	.	.	TGTGCCAGCAGCCCCGCCTGGGACTCCCACACAGATACGCAGTATTTT	CASSPAWDSHTDTQYF
TRBV9	TRBJ2-3	.	.	TGTGCCAGCAGCGTAGCTACGAGAGTGAAACAGGGAGCCGGGACAGATACGCAGTATTTT	CASSVATRVKQGAGTDTQYF
TRBV12-3/TRBV12-4	TRBJ1-4	.	TRBD1	TGTGCCAGCAGCGAGGTGGACAGGGGCGAGTTTTTT	CASSEVDRGEFF
TRBV6-2/TRBV6-3	TRBJ2-1	.	.	TGTGCCAGCAGTACCGGGGGTAGGGATCCCAATGAGCAGTTCTTC	CASSTGGRDPNEQFF
TRBV18	TRBJ2-3	.	TRBD1	TGTGCCAGCTCCCCTCGGACAGGGGAACTCACAGATACGCAGTATTTT	CASSPRTGELTDTQYF
TRBV19	TRBJ2-5	.	.	TGTGCCAGTAGTATGATGGGGGGGGGCGAGACCCAGTACTTC	CASSMMGGGETQYF
TRBV4-2	TRBJ2-1	.	.	TGTGCCAGCAGCCTGACTCCCGGGGGAGGCAATGAGCAGTTCTTC	CASSLTPGGGNEQFF
TRBV19	TRBJ1-1	.	.	TGTGCCAGTAGCCCCAACGGGGCAGGGGCCCCGAACACTGAAGCTTTCTTT	CASSPNGAGAPNTEAFF
TRBV5-6	TRBJ2-7	.	.	TGTGCCAGCAGCTTGGGGCGGGCAGGTCCCTCCTACGAGCAGTACTTC	CASSLGRAGPSYEQYF
TRBV6-2/TRBV6-3	TRBJ2-5	.	.	TGTGCCAGCAGCGGCAACCGCCAAGAGACCCAGTACTTC	CASSGNRQETQYF
TRBV29-1	TRBJ2-1	.	.	TGCAGCGTTGCTAGCGACTACAATGAGCAGTTCTTC	CSVASDYNEQFF
TRBV28	TRBJ1-5	once	.	TGTGCCAGCAGTTTGAAAGAGCAGCCCCAGCATTTT	CASSLKEQPQHF
TRBV7-9	TRBJ2-3	.	.	TGTGCCAGCACCAAATCGGCAGGGGGGAAAGATACGCAGTATTTT	CASTKSAGGKDTQYF
TRBV9	TRBJ2-7	.	TRBD2	TGTGCCAGCAGCGGAGCGGGAGCGGGGAACGAGCAGTACTTC	CASSGAGAGNEQYF
TRBV9	TRBJ2-7	.	TRBD2	TGTGCCAGCAGCCCAGCGGGGACGGTGAGCTCCTACGAGCAGTACTTC	CASSPAGTVSSYEQYF
TRBV12-3/TRBV12-4	TRBJ2-3	.	.	TGTGCCAGTACACAGGGCCTCACAGATACGCAGTATTTT	CASTQGLTDTQYF
TRBV3-1/TRBV3-2	TRBJ2-7	.	.	TGTGCCAGCAGCGTCCGGGACTCCCGTTTCTACGAGCAGTACTTC	CASSVRDSRFYEQYF
TRBV1	TRBJ1-5	.	.	TGCACCAGCAGCCAATCAGGGGGCTGGAATCAGCCCCAGCATTTT	CTSSQSGGWNQPQHF
TRBV29-1	TRBJ1-2	.	.	TGCAGCGTTGCGGACTGGGACTATGGCTACACCTTC	CSVADWDYGYTF
TRBV2	TRBJ2-2	.	.	TGTGCCAGCAGTGAATCGCGGGTCAGAAGCACCGGGGAGCTGTTTTTT	CASSESRVRSTGELFF
TRBV11-2	TRBJ1-6	once	TRBD1	TGTGCCAGCAGCTTAAGACAGGGGAATTCACCCCTCCACTTT	CASSLRQGNSPLHF
TRBV7-2	TRBJ1-6	.	TRBD1	TGTGCCAGCAGCCTCGGACAGGGTACCTATAATTCACCCCTCCACTTT	CASSLGQGTYNSPLHF
TRBV24-1	TRBJ2-3	.	.	TGTGCCACCAGTGACCCCAAGGGGGATACGCAGTATTTT	CATSDPKGDTQYF
TRBV28	TRBJ1-5	.	.	TGTGCCAGCAGTTTAGGGCAGGCTTTTTCGCCCCAGCATTTT	CASSLGQAFSPQHF
TRBV24-1	TRBJ2-1	.	TRBD2	TGTGCCACCAGTGATTGGGGGGGTTACAATGAGCAGTTCTTC	CATSDWGGYNEQFF
TRBV7-2	TRBJ2-2	.	TRBD1	TGTGCCAGCACCCGGTTTCAGGGGGCGCTTCCCCACACCGGGGAGCTGTTTTTT	CASTRFQGALPHTGELFF
TRBV27	TRBJ1-1	.	TRBD1	TGTGCCAGCAGTCTCGCTAGGGGGCTGAACACTGAAGCTTTCTTT	CASSLARGLNTEAFF
TRBV10-3	TRBJ1-5	.	.	TGTGCCATCAGCGGAGGAGCGGCCCAGCATTTT	CAISGGAAQHF
TRBV6-2/TRBV6-3	TRBJ2-7	.	TRBD2	TGTGCCAGCAGTTATGGGGGGGACTACGAGCAGTACTTC	CASSYGGDYEQYF
TRBV12-3/TRBV12-4	TRBJ2-1	.	.	TGTGCCAGCAGTCCTGGACAGGAGCAGTTCTTC	CASSPGQEQFF
TRBV25-1	TRBJ1-5	.	.	TGTGCCAGCAGTCCAGGGGATCTTAATCAGCCCCAGCATTTT	CASSPGDLNQPQHF
TRBV2	TRBJ1-1	.	.	TGTGCCAGCAGCCGAGGCCCGAACACTGAAGCTTTCTTT	CASSRGPNTEAFF
TRBV11-2	TRBJ2-7	.	TRBD2	TGTGCCAGCAGCTTAGAAGCGGGGGTAAAGTACGAGCAGTACTTC	CASSLEAGVKYEQYF
TRBV6-5	TRBJ1-2	.	TRBD1	TGTGCCAGCAGTTACCCGGACAGGTACTATGGCTACACCTTC	CASSYPDRYYGYTF
TRBV6-2/TRBV6-3	TRBJ2-2	.	TRBD1	TGTGCCAGCAGCCCCACTCGACAGGGAACCGGGGAGCTGTTTTTT	CASSPTRQGTGELFF
TRBV28	TRBJ1-2	.	TRBD1	TGTGCCAGCAGTTTCTACGGACAGGGCGACTATGGCTACACCTTC	CASSFYGQGDYGYTF
TRBV6-5	TRBJ1-4	once	.	TGTGCCAGCGGTCGGGGAGGCACTGAAAAACTGTTTTTT	CASGRGGTEKLFF
TRBV2	TRBJ2-7	.	TRBD1	TGTGCCAGCCACTATTCCGGGACAGGGCAAGCCGGGCAGTACTTC	CASHYSGTGQAGQYF
TRBV7-9	TRBJ1-2	.	.	TGTGCCAGCAGCTTCGGGGACATGACCTACACCTTC	CASSFGDMTYTF
TRBV11-2	TRBJ2-7	.	TRBD1	TGTGCCAGCAGTATAGACAGGGGGACTGCCTACGAGCAGTACTTC	CASSIDRGTAYEQYF
TRBV28	TRBJ1-4	once	TRBD1	TGTGCCAGCAGTTTTAGCCTCGGACAGGGTGGTGAAAAACTGTTTTTT	CASSFSLGQGGEKLFF
TRBV9	TRBJ2-1	once	.	TGTGCCAGCAGCGCCGTATCTTACAATGAGCAGTTCTTC	CASSAVSYNEQFF
TRBV4-2	TRBJ1-5	.	.	TGTGCCAGCAGCCAAGACGAGGAGGAGGGCCAGCCCCAGCATTTT	CASSQDEEEGQPQHF
TRBV7-3	TRBJ2-3	.	TRBD2	TGTGCCAGCAGCTCCCTAGCGGGAGGAGGGACAGATACGCAGTATTTT	CASSSLAGGGTDTQYF
TRBV10-3	TRBJ2-5	.	.	TGTGCCATCAGTGACGACTACCAAGAGACCCAGTACTTC	CAISDDYQETQYF
TRBV2	TRBJ1-3	.	.	TGTGCCAGCAGAAAGGGAGACACCATATATTTT	CASRKGDTIYF
TRBV3-1/TRBV3-2	TRBJ1-5	.	TRBD1	TGTGCCAGCAGCCACCTATATTGGACAGGACAGGGCATGAGGGGATCAGCCCCCCAGCATTTT	CASSHLYWTGQGMRGSAPQHF
TRBV9	TRBJ1-3	once	.	TGTGCCAGCAGCGTCACGGACTCGAGGGGAAACACCATATATTTT	CASSVTDSRGNTIYF
TRBV19	TRBJ1-4	.	.	TGTGCCAGTAGTATAGACAGGGGTGGTAATGAAAAACTGTTTTTT	CASSIDRGGNEKLFF
TRBV19	TRBJ1-5	.	.	TGTGCCAGTAGTCTATGGCAGGCTAGCAATCAGCCCCAGCATTTT	CASSLWQASNQPQHF
TRBV5-1	TRBJ2-7	.	TRBD1	TGCGCCAGCAGCTCTAGACAGGGGGCCTACGAGCAGTACTTC	CASSSRQGAYEQYF
TRBV2	TRBJ2-6	.	.	TGTGCCACCAGAATTAGGGGTACCGTCCTGACTTTC	CATRIRGTVLTF
TRBV25-1	TRBJ1-1	.	TRBD1	TGTGCCAGCAGTGAATACAGGACAGGGGGCTTCACTGAAGCTTTCTTT	CASSEYRTGGFTEAFF
TRBV19	TRBJ2-1	once	TRBD1	TGTGCCAGTAGTTACTCCGGGACAGGGTTTGTCGATGAGCAGTTCTTC	CASSYSGTGFVDEQFF
TRBV7-2	TRBJ2-3	.	TRBD2	TGTGCCAGCAGCTTTAGCGGGGGGGGCCACACAGATACGCAGTATTTT	CASSFSGGGHTDTQYF
TRBV29-1	TRBJ1-4	once	TRBD1	TGCAGCGTTTCAACCGGGACAGGGAATGAAAAACTGTTTTTT	CSVSTGTGNEKLFF
TRBV7-9	TRBJ2-7	few	TRBD2	TGTGCCAGCAGCATCAATGGGACTAGTCCGGGAGAGCAGTACTTC	CASSINGTSPGEQYF